This T cell receptor beta chain was found in a study of CD8 T cells in Susac syndrome. With random hexamers, roughly 0.5 to 1 ug RNA was reverse transcribed. Amplification of TCR beta CDR3 across 54 Vbeta and 13 Jbeta was performed with immunoSEQ multiplex PCR. TCRdb reprocessed the immunoSEQ multiplex PCR reads with MiXCR, giving one entry per CDR3 protein. Among around 150,000 distinct CDR3 sequences, 85% to 95% were seen once, and the ten largest hold approximately 0.13%. TCR beta sequencing was performed on blood CD8+ and CD4+ T cells. V was clipped by 6 bases and J by 0 bases, with 12 bases between them. Germline-derived CDR1 and CDR2 are SQVTM and ANQGSEA. The length of the CDR3 is 14 residues.

This chain joins TRBV29-1 and TRBJ1-5; D is unresolved. The clonotype originates from a human donor with Susac syndrome. Sequencing input: CD4+ T cells from PBMCs. The DNA for the CDR3 is TGCAGCGTGTCGACTGAAAATAGCAATCAGCCCCAGCATTTT. Protein product: CSVSTENSNQPQHF.